This is a list of T cell receptor beta chains from one sample in a study of Ad26.COV2.S vaccination and SARS-CoV-2 variants. Here immunoSEQ multiplex PCR was the method, and the copy in TCRdb shows in-frame clones only, minus some. Counted here are 250,000 or so clones, 70% to 90% occurring once; the ten biggest clones make up just under 3%. Here the sequenced sample was peripheral blood, taken in a trial of Ad26.COV2.S vaccine versus placebo. These TCRs come from a person aged 18-65 years who received the Ad26.COV2.S COVID-19 vaccine or a placebo. The CDR3 runs from the conserved cysteine through the conserved F or W. D genes are given only for firm matches. Clone size is stated in some rows and not others, as once, few, many or a class when expanded.

d_gene | j_gene | v_gene | abundance | CDR3aa | CDR3nt
. | TRBJ1-3 | TRBV5-5 | . | CASSLGSRPSSGNTIYF | TGTGCCAGCAGCTTGGGTAGCCGGCCGAGCTCTGGAAACACCATATATTTT
. | TRBJ2-1 | TRBV5-1 | . | CASSFQGYSYNEQFF | TGCGCCAGCAGCTTTCAGGGGTACTCCTACAATGAGCAGTTCTTC
TRBD1 | TRBJ1-2 | TRBV4-3 | . | CASSPLPEGADGYTF | TGCGCCAGCAGCCCTCTCCCGGAGGGGGCTGATGGCTACACCTTC
. | TRBJ2-2 | TRBV11-2 | . | CASSSISGGELFF | TGTGCCAGCAGCTCTATATCCGGCGGGGAGCTGTTTTTT
TRBD2 | TRBJ2-3 | TRBV2 | . | CASKHLSGVATDTQYF | TGTGCCAGCAAACATCTTAGCGGGGTGGCCACAGATACGCAGTATTTT
. | TRBJ2-1 | TRBV14 | . | CASSQVLTSPYNEQFF | TGTGCCAGCAGCCAAGTTCTAACTAGCCCCTACAATGAGCAGTTCTTC
TRBD2 | TRBJ2-1 | TRBV11-2 | . | CASSLSVGTSGGGGQFF | TGTGCCAGCAGCCTAAGTGTGGGGACTAGCGGTGGAGGAGGGCAGTTCTTC
. | TRBJ2-2 | TRBV5-6 | . | CASREMRPSTGELFF | TGTGCCAGCAGGGAGATGCGACCCTCAACCGGGGAGCTGTTTTTT
TRBD1 | TRBJ1-2 | TRBV5-1 | . | CASSLAGTVDYGYTF | TGCGCCAGCAGCTTGGCAGGGACAGTGGACTATGGCTACACCTTC
TRBD1 | TRBJ1-5 | TRBV7-2 | . | CASSLGTGSHPQHF | TGTGCCAGCAGCCTCGGGACAGGGTCCCATCCCCAGCATTTT
. | TRBJ2-2 | TRBV7-3 | . | CASSLTESGELFF | TGTGCCAGCAGCTTAACCGAATCCGGGGAGCTGTTTTTT
TRBD1 | TRBJ1-1 | TRBV7-9 | . | CASSLVGTALLKNTEAFF | TGTGCCAGCAGCTTAGTTGGGACAGCGCTATTGAAGAACACTGAAGCTTTCTTT
. | TRBJ1-5 | TRBV9 | once | CASSVGLASNQPQHF | TGTGCCAGCAGCGTAGGCCTCGCGAGCAATCAGCCCCAGCATTTT
. | TRBJ2-7 | TRBV6-5 | . | CASSFQGKQYF | TGTGCCAGCAGTTTCCAGGGTAAGCAGTACTTC
. | TRBJ2-1 | TRBV9 | . | CASSVTGYNEQFF | TGTGCCAGCAGCGTAACGGGTTACAATGAGCAGTTCTTC
. | TRBJ1-1 | TRBV7-9 | . | CASTIRNTEAFF | TGTGCCAGCACGATCAGGAACACTGAAGCTTTCTTT